The 21 T cell receptor beta chains given below trace back to one sample, sequenced in a study of blood T cell repertoires in COVID-19. Here immunoSEQ multiplex PCR was the method, and the copy in TCRdb shows in-frame clones only, minus some. The sample lists roughly 230,000 clones, approximately 81% seen once, with just under 1% in the top ten. The sample consisted of peripheral blood. Receptors originate from a man aged 40-55 years with acute or convalescent COVID-19.

The chain has TRBV5-6 and TRBJ1-5, with a tentative D call TRBD1 (5 bases). Germline V gene lookup returns CDR1 SGHDT and CDR2 YYEEEE. This CDR3 has 15 residues. V was cut by 5 bases and J by 2 bases, with 14 bases left in between. The CDR3 region is CASSWGVSGNQPQHF. The CDR3 coding sequence is TGTGCCAGCAGTTGGGGGGTTTCGGGCAATCAGCCCCAGCATTTT.

The chain has TRBV4-1 and TRBJ2-2; maybe TRBD1 (6 bases). V lost 0 bases to trimming and J lost 4 bases, with 9 bases between them. This CDR3 is 15 amino acids long. The germline gives CDR1 MGHRA, CDR2 YSYEKL. CDR3 amino acids: CASSQEPQGTGELFF. CDR3 coding DNA: TGCGCCAGCAGCCAAGAACCACAGGGCACCGGGGAGCTGTTTTTT.

Concerning this clone: The identical CDR3 is also encoded by other nucleotide sequences in the sample. The CDR3 protein is CASSSTGVGGTEAFF. CDR3 nucleotide sequence: TGTGCCAGCAGCTCAACAGGGGTAGGTGGCACTGAAGCTTTCTTT. This chain links TRBV7-9 with TRBJ1-1, with 7 bases fitting TRBD1. This CDR3 has 15 residues. Germline CDR1 reads SEHNR; CDR2 reads FQNEAQ (reference sequence). With V trimmed by 4 bases and J by 4 bases, 9 bases remained unmatched.

Only one count was recorded for this clone. V usage is TRBV6-2 or TRBV6-3 and J usage is TRBJ1-1; D gene ambiguous. V was clipped by 2 bases and J by 5 bases, with 18 bases between them. This CDR3 has 16 amino acids. Germline CDR1 reads MNHEY; CDR2 reads SVGEGT. CDR3 region: CASSYLLPGISTEAFF. CDR3 sequence (DNA): TGTGCCAGCAGTTACCTGCTACCGGGGATCTCAACTGAAGCTTTCTTT.

The V gene is TRBV6-6, the J gene TRBJ1-2; 7 nucleotides align to TRBD1. This CDR3 is built from 14 residues. Germline CDR1 and CDR2: MNHNY and SVGAGI (reference sequence). V was pared by 5 bases and J by 8 bases, with 11 bases of the junction left unmatched. This CDR3 reads CASSDRVARGGYTF. CDR3 DNA sequence: TGTGCCAGCAGTGACAGGGTGGCGCGCGGGGGCTACACCTTC.

The chain combines TRBV6-5 with TRBJ2-3; D remains unclear. V was pared by 7 bases and J by 6 bases, with 11 bases between. The CDR3 is 12 residues long. Germline V gene lookup returns CDR1 MNHEY and CDR2 SVGAGI. CDR3 loop: CASKRGLDTQYF. The CDR3 DNA follows: TGTGCCAGCAAGCGAGGTTTGGATACGCAGTATTTT.

The chain recombines TRBV6-5 with TRBJ1-3; unclear D gene. V was shortened by 5 bases and J by 2 bases, with 10 bases between the two germline ends. Looked up from germline, CDR1 is MNHEY and CDR2 is SVGAGI. This CDR3 has 14 residues. CDR3 in DNA: TGTGCCAGCAGTCGCAGGTCTCCTGGAAACACCATATATTTT. Residues: CASSRRSPGNTIYF.

The chain carries TRBV13 and TRBJ2-3; D gene uncertain. This CDR3 spans 13 amino acids. The ends were cut back, 5 bases at V and 0 bases at J, with 6 bases in the middle. Germline assignment: CDR1 PRHDT and CDR2 FYEKMQ (reference sequence). The chain's CDR3 is CASSLTSTDTQYF. DNA of the CDR3: TGTGCCAGCAGCCTAACTAGCACAGATACGCAGTATTTT. The full variable domain, its missing parts supplied by reference TRBV13 and TRBJ2-3, is AAGVIQSPRHLIKEKRETATLKCYPIPRHDTVYWYQQGPGQDPQFLISFYEKMQSDKGSIPDRFSAQQFSDYHSELNMSSLELGDSALYFCASSLTSTDTQYFGPGTRLTVL.

The chain employs TRBV5-8 and TRBJ1-1, with 8 bases matching TRBD1. Germline V gene sequence: CDR1 SGHTS, CDR2 YDEGEE. The CDR3 runs to 15 residues. The junction had 7 bases not matched to a gene; V was cut back by 6 bases and J by 0 bases. Here the CDR3 reads CASTTRTGMNTEAFF. The CDR3 DNA reads as TGTGCCAGCACTACTAGGACAGGGATGAACACTGAAGCTTTCTTT.

The chain uses TRBV29-1 and TRBJ1-5; TRBD1 aligns across 10 bases. The V gene's germline CDR1 is SQVTM and CDR2 ANQGSEA. V dropped 5 bases and J dropped 4; count of bases not matched to a gene: 2. CDR3 length equals 13 residues. The CDR3 region is CSVTGQGNQPQHF. The CDR3 coding sequence is TGCAGCGTTACGGGACAGGGGAATCAGCCCCAGCATTTT.

This clone occurred a few times. The chain uses TRBV11-1 and TRBJ1-1; D unresolved. The length of the CDR3 is 15 residues. The germline CDR1 and CDR2 sequences are SGHAT and FQDESV (reference sequence). V lost 5 bases and J 1 base, leaving 14 bases between the germline ends. Here the CDR3 DNA reads TGTGCCAGCAGCCCATTTGGCGGAAAGAACACTGAAGCTTTCTTT. Amino acid sequence: CASSPFGGKNTEAFF. The whole variable domain, filled in from reference TRBV11-1 and TRBJ1-1, reads EAEVAQSPRYKITEKSQAVAFWCDPISGHATLYWYRQILGQGPELLVQFQDESVVDDSQLPKDRFSAERLKGVDSTLKIQPAELGDSAMYLCASSPFGGKNTEAFFGQGTRLTVV.

This clone was detected once. The V gene is TRBV18, the J gene TRBJ1-1; 9 bases fit TRBD1. Germline V gene lookup returns CDR1 KGHSH and CDR2 LQKENI. V lost 3 bases and J lost 3; bases outside the gene matches: 8. This CDR3 is 16 amino acids long. Written as DNA, the CDR3 is TGTGCCAGCTCACCGATCACAGGGGGCGGGGACACTGAAGCTTTCTTT. This codes for CASSPITGGGDTEAFF.

This clone appeared a few times. The V call is TRBV6-5, the J call TRBJ1-2; 8 bases line up with TRBD1. The germline gives CDR1 MNHEY, CDR2 SVGAGI. This CDR3 spans 12 amino acids. The V gene end was trimmed by 9 bases and the J gene end by 8 bases; junction bases not matched to a gene: 8. The CDR3 DNA is TGTGCCAGTACTCGCCCAGGGGGCGGCTACACCTTC. It encodes CASTRPGGGYTF.

V and J are TRBV6-5 and TRBJ2-1, with TRBD1 identical over 7 bases. The V gene's germline CDR1 is MNHEY and CDR2 SVGAGI. The CDR3 is 14 residues long. After removal of 8 bases from V and 0 bases from J, the junction contained 4 bases not matched to a gene. CDR3 DNA: TGTGCCAGCTCGGGACAGAGCTCCTACAATGAGCAGTTCTTC. Its translation: CASSGQSSYNEQFF.

This clone has a single count. The J gene is TRBJ2-1, the V gene TRBV9; tentatively, D is TRBD2 (6 bases). Germline V gene sequence: CDR1 SGDLS, CDR2 YYNGEE. The CDR3 is 13 residues long. V lost 2 bases to trimming and J lost 6 bases, with 9 bases between them. CDR3 protein: CASSVGGLNEQFF. CDR3 coding DNA: TGTGCCAGCAGCGTCGGGGGACTCAATGAGCAGTTCTTC.

The sample holds a few counts of this clone. DNA of the CDR3: TGTGCCTGGACCTCCGGGACAGGGGGAAATTCACCCCTCCACTTT. It codes for CAWTSGTGGNSPLHF. The V call is TRBV30, the J call TRBJ1-6, with TRBD1 matching 11 bases. Germline V lookup: CDR1 GTSNPN, CDR2 SVGIG (reference sequence). J lost 7 bases, V lost 4 bases, and 6 bases had no gene match. This CDR3 has 15 residues.

The chain employs TRBV6-6 and TRBJ1-1, with no clear D. This CDR3 contains 14 residues. Trimming took 0 bases from V and 5 from J, leaving 10 bases between them. Germline CDR1 and CDR2: MNHNY and SVGAGI (reference sequence). The CDR3 here is CASSYSQTQTEAFF. In DNA form, the CDR3 reads TGTGCCAGCAGTTACTCCCAGACACAAACTGAAGCTTTCTTT.

The rearrangement links TRBV9 to TRBJ1-6; a weak D match, TRBD1 (5 bases). Per the germline V gene, CDR1 is SGDLS and CDR2 is YYNGEE. The CDR3 spans 13 residues. The ends were cut back, 2 bases at V and 10 bases at J, with 10 bases in the middle. This chain's CDR3 is CASSVTGASPLHF. For the CDR3, the DNA is TGTGCCAGCAGCGTCACAGGAGCCTCACCCCTCCACTTT.

This chain connects TRBV27 to TRBJ2-7, with D unclear. V was pared by 5 bases and J by 0 bases, with 8 bases between. CDR3 length: 13 residues. Germline V CDR1 and CDR2: MNHEY, SMNVEV (reference sequence). This CDR3 is CASSPGSSYEQYF. DNA of the CDR3: TGTGCCAGCAGTCCCGGTTCCTCCTACGAGCAGTACTTC.

The V call is TRBV21-1, the J call TRBJ2-5; the table assigns TRBD2, which was not confirmed against the DNA. TRBV21-1 is termed a pseudogene. The CDR3 extends over 17 amino acids. The CDR3: CASSKRSTSGGEETQYF. The DNA for the CDR3 is TGTGCCAGCAGCAAACGGTCGACTAGCGGGGGGGAAGAGACCCAGTACTTC.

Only one count was recorded for this clone. The rearrangement joins TRBV5-8 to TRBJ2-5, with 11 bases fitting TRBD1. V was pared by 1 base and J by 3 bases, with 8 bases of the junction left unmatched. The CDR3 has 17 amino acids. From germline, CDR1 is SGHTS and CDR2 YDEGEE. In DNA, the CDR3 is TGTGCCAGCAGCTTGATTGGCCGGACAGGGGGCGAAGAGACCCAGTACTTC. Protein sequence: CASSLIGRTGGEETQYF.